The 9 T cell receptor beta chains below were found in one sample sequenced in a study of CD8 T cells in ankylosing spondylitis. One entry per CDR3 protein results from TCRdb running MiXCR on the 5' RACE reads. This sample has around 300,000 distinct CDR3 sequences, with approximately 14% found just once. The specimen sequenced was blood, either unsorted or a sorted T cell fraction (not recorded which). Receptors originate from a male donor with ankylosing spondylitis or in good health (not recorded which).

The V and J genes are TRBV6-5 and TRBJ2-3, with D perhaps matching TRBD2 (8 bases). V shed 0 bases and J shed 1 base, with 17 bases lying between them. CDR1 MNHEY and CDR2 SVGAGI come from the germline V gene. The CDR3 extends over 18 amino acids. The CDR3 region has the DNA TGTGCCAGCAGTTACTCGCGTCGGGAGGGGGCGGGCACAGATACGCAGTATTTT. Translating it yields CASSYSRREGAGTDTQYF.

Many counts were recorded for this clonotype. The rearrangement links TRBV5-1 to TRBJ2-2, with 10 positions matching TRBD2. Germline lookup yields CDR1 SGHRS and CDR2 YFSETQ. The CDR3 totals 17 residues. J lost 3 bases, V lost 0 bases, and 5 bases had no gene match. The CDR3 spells CASSLDPTSGDTGELFF. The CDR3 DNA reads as TGCGCCAGCAGCTTGGACCCCACTAGCGGGGACACCGGGGAGCTGTTTTTT.

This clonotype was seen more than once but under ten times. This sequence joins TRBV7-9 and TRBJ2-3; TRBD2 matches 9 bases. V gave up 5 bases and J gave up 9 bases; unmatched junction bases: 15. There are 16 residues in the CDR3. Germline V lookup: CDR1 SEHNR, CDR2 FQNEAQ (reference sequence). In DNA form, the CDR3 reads TGTGCCAGCAGCACCCATCTTAGTAGCGGGGGACAGACGCAGTATTTT. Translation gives CASSTHLSSGGQTQYF.

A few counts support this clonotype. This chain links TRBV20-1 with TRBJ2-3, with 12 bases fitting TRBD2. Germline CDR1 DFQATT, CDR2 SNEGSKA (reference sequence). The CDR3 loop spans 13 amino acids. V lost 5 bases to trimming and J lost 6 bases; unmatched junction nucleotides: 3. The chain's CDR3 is CSAGLAGRDTQYF. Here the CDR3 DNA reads TGCAGTGCTGGACTAGCGGGGCGGGATACGCAGTATTTT.

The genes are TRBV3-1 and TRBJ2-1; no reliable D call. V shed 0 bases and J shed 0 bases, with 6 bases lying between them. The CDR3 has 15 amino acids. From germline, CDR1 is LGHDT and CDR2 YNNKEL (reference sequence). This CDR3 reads CASSQEQSSYNEQFF. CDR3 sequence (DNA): TGTGCCAGCAGCCAAGAGCAAAGCTCCTACAATGAGCAGTTCTTC.

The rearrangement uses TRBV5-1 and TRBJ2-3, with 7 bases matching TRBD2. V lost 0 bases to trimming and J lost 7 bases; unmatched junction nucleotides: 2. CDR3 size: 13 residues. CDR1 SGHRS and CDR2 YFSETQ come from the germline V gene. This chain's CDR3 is CASSLEGTNTQYF. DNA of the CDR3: TGCGCCAGCAGCTTGGAGGGGACTAATACGCAGTATTTT.

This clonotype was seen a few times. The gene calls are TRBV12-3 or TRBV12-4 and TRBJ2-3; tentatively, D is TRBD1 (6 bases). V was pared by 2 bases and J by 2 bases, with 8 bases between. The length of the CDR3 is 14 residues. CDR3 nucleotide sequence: TGTGCCAGCAGTTTACGACAGGTCACAGATACGCAGTATTTT. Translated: CASSLRQVTDTQYF.

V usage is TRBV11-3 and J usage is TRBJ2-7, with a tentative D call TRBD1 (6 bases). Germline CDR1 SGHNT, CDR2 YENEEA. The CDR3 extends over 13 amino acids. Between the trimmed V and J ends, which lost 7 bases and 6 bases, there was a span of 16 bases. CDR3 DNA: TGTGCCAGCACCATTAGAGGGGGAGTCGAGCAGTACTTC. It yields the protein CASTIRGGVEQYF. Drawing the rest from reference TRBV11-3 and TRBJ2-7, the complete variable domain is EAGVVQSPRYKIIEKKQPVAFWCNPISGHNTLYWYLQNLGQGPELLIRYENEEAVDDSQLPKDRFSAERLKGVDSTLKIQPAELGDSAVYLCASTIRGGVEQYFGPGTRLTVT.

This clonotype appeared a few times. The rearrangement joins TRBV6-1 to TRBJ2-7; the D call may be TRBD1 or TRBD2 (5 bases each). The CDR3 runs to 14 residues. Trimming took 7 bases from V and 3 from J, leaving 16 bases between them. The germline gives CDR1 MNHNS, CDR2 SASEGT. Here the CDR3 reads CASIRAGTGYEQYF. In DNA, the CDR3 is TGTGCCAGCATCAGGGCCGGGACGGGCTACGAGCAGTACTTC.